This TCR beta chain was found in a study of circulating and synovial CD4+ cells in juvenile arthritis. General study results and limits: Bulk blood CD4 samples held at least an order of magnitude more or fewer genomes than CPL.

The CDR3 is 14 amino acids. V dropped 1 base and J dropped 8 bases, with 14 bases sitting between them. Germline values: CDR1 SGHRS, CDR2 YFSETQ. This clone has only a few counts. The antigen is unknown. The assay was immunoSEQ multiplex PCR, and TCRdb's table has in-frame clones only and misses some. The table shows about 3,500 clones, with approximately 80% occurring only once. This chain links TRBV5-1 with TRBJ2-3; TRBD2 is a possible D gene (7 bases). The sequencing input was CD4+ T cells from synovial fluid. This clonotype originated in a human donor with juvenile idiopathic arthritis. The CDR3 protein is CASSLSWGGGTQYF. The CDR3 coding sequence is TGCGCCAGCAGCTTGTCTTGGGGGGGCGGTACGCAGTATTTT.